What follows are 3 T cell receptor beta chains derived from one specimen sequenced in a study of early T cells in non-severe SARS-CoV-2 infection. TCRdb fed the 5' RACE reads into MiXCR, producing one record per CDR3 protein. The sample holds about 97,000 distinct CDR3 sequences, roughly 14% seen once. The sequenced sample was whole blood. These receptors were obtained from an adult who was a healthcare worker with PCR-confirmed SARS-CoV-2 infection or an uninfected control (not recorded which).

The table lists this clonotype with a few counts. The CDR3 DNA reads as TGTGCCAGCATCGGACAGGGATGGGACGCTTTCTTT. This sequence encodes CASIGQGWDAFF. The chain combines TRBV6-5 with TRBJ1-1, with 8 bases fitting TRBD1. After removal of 7 bases from V and 11 bases from J, the junction contained 9 bases not matched to a gene. This CDR3 comprises 12 residues. The germline CDR1 and CDR2 sequences are MNHEY and SVGAGI.

This clonotype was counted at least ten times. This chain connects TRBV5-4 to TRBJ2-2; 16 bases map to TRBD2. The CDR3 extends over 18 amino acids. J lost 7 bases, V lost 4 bases, and 10 bases had no gene match. Germline assignment: CDR1 SGHNT and CDR2 YYREEE (reference sequence). The CDR3 is CASSTRPGLAGGVGELFF. The CDR3 DNA is TGTGCCAGCAGCACCCGACCGGGACTAGCGGGAGGGGTCGGGGAGCTGTTTTTT. The full variable domain, in which reference TRBV5-4 and TRBJ2-2 provide the parts outside the CDR3, is ETGVTQSPTHLIKTRGQQVTLRCSSQSGHNTVSWYQQALGQGPQFIFQYYREEENGRGNFPPRFSGLQFPNYSSELNVNALELDDSALYLCASSTRPGLAGGVGELFFGEGSRLTVL.

This clonotype was recorded many times. The V call is TRBV5-1, the J call TRBJ2-1; 7 bases line up with TRBD1. This CDR3 is 16 amino acids long. Per the germline V gene, CDR1 is SGHRS and CDR2 is YFSETQ. Germline trimming cut 5 bases from V and 4 bases from J; bases unmatched to any gene: 12. In DNA form, the CDR3 reads TGCGCCAGCAGTCATGATGACAGGGCATCTTACAATGAGCAGTTCTTC. Translated, it gives CASSHDDRASYNEQFF.